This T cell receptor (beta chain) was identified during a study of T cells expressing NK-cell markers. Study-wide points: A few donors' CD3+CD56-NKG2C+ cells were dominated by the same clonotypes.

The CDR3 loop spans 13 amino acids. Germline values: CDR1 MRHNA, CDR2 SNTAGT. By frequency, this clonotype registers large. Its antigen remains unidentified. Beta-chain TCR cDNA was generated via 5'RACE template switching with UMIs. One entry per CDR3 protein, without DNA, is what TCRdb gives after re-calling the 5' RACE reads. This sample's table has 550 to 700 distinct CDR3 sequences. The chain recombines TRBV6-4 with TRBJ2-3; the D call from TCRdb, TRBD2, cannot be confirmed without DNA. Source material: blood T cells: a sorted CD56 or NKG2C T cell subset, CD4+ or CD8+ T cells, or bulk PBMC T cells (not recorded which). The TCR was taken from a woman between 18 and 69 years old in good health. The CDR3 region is CASSDKEVDTQYF.